Described below is a single TCR beta chain sequence and its context. Its antigen is currently unknown. Data came from immunoSEQ multiplex PCR; TCRdb stores just in-frame clones and leaves some out. The sample includes roughly 100,000 clones, approximately 91% of them seen just once. The V gene's germline CDR1 is SGHTA and CDR2 FQGNSA. Trimming cost V 5 bases and J 2 bases; bases outside gene matches: 8. This CDR3 spans 16 amino acids. The data derive from a study of T cell responses to AZD1222 COVID-19 vaccine. General study results and limits: Most donors were white British, females outnumbered males, and clonal diversity was possibly underestimated.

Here the sequenced sample was peripheral blood, taken on day 0 of AZD1222 vaccination. The TCR originated in an adult in good health. The chain carries TRBV7-2 and TRBJ2-3, with TRBD2 identical over 9 bases. The CDR3 loop is CASSNRLAALTDTQYF. Written as DNA, the CDR3 is TGTGCCAGCAGCAATAGACTAGCGGCCCTCACAGATACGCAGTATTTT.